Listed below are T cell receptor beta chains from one sample, sequenced in a study of shared clonotypes between healthy human individuals. Sequencing was performed with immunoSEQ multiplex PCR; in TCRdb, only in-frame clones are kept and a portion is missing. Here the sample spans millions of clones, roughly 92% being singletons. Input material: naive CD4+ T cells sorted from blood. These TCRs come from a man aged 18 to 29 in good health. Both conserved end residues are part of each CDR3. The D gene is left open where the match is weak. Clone size is stated in some rows and not others, as once, few, many or a class when expanded.

clone size,D gene,J gene,V gene,CDR3 protein,CDR3 DNA
-,-,TRBJ2-7,TRBV11-1,CASSPTGARYEQYF,TGTGCCAGCAGCCCGACTGGGGCGAGGTACGAGCAGTACTTC
-,TRBD2,TRBJ2-1,TRBV6-5,CASSLLAGGGNEQFF,TGTGCCAGCAGTCTACTTGCGGGGGGTGGTAATGAGCAGTTCTTC
-,TRBD2,TRBJ2-2,TRBV7-2,CASSIVGLVTGELFF,TGTGCCAGCAGTATAGTGGGACTAGTAACCGGGGAGCTGTTTTTT
-,-,TRBJ2-5,TRBV2,CASSPGQKLGETQYF,TGTGCCAGCAGCCCCGGACAAAAGCTGGGGGAGACCCAGTACTTC
-,-,TRBJ2-3,TRBV10-3,CAIGGTQADTQYF,TGTGCCATCGGGGGGACCCAGGCAGATACGCAGTATTTT
-,-,TRBJ1-6,TRBV9,CASSVDLGSRESLHF,TGTGCCAGCAGCGTAGATCTCGGGTCCCGCGAGTCCCTCCACTTT
-,-,TRBJ2-1,TRBV5-1,CASSLGPEYNEQFF,TGCGCCAGCAGCTTGGGGCCCGAATACAATGAGCAGTTCTTC
-,TRBD1,TRBJ1-4,TRBV9,CASSVTGGGATNEKLFF,TGTGCCAGCAGCGTGACAGGGGGTGGTGCAACTAATGAAAAACTGTTTTTT
-,-,TRBJ2-5,TRBV19,CASSMTIQETQYF,TGTGCCAGTAGTATGACAATCCAAGAGACCCAGTACTTC
-,-,TRBJ1-6,TRBV27,CASSIYRDSPLHF,TGTGCCAGCAGTATATACAGGGATTCACCCCTCCACTTT
-,-,TRBJ2-1,TRBV19,CASSIYGDGYNEQFF,TGTGCCAGTAGTATCTACGGGGATGGGTACAATGAGCAGTTCTTC
-,-,TRBJ1-6,TRBV7-2,CASSSSHSRSNSPLHF,TGTGCCAGCAGCTCGTCCCATAGTAGGAGCAATTCACCCCTCCACTTT
-,TRBD2,TRBJ2-7,TRBV5-6,CASSGLAPYEQYF,TGTGCCAGCAGCGGACTAGCCCCCTACGAGCAGTACTTC
-,TRBD2,TRBJ2-1,TRBV13,CASSLEVAGGSSYNEQFF,TGTGCCAGCAGCTTAGAGGTAGCGGGAGGATCGTCCTACAATGAGCAGTTCTTC
-,TRBD2,TRBJ2-1,TRBV7-2,CASSRTSLAGANEQFF,TGTGCCAGCAGCCGGACGTCTCTAGCGGGAGCCAATGAGCAGTTCTTC
-,TRBD1,TRBJ2-1,TRBV28,CASSSGTGYTFF,TGTGCCAGCAGTTCCGGGACAGGGTATACGTTCTTC
-,TRBD2,TRBJ2-5,TRBV7-2,CASSGGLAGFVETQYF,TGTGCCAGCAGCGGAGGACTAGCGGGATTTGTGGAGACCCAGTACTTC
-,-,TRBJ2-7,TRBV2,CASSLQGGEQYF,TGTGCCAGCAGTCTCCAGGGCGGCGAGCAGTACTTC
-,TRBD1,TRBJ2-2,TRBV30,CAWSGQVGGELFF,TGTGCCTGGTCAGGACAGGTTGGCGGGGAGCTGTTTTTT
-,-,TRBJ1-4,TRBV29-1,CSVRDRVEKLFF,TGCAGCGTTCGGGACCGAGTTGAAAAACTGTTTTTT
-,-,TRBJ1-2,TRBV7-9,CASSPETLGRDYTF,TGTGCCAGCAGCCCAGAAACCCTAGGTAGGGACTACACCTTC
-,-,TRBJ2-1,TRBV27,CASSRGSHNEQFF,TGTGCCAGCAGCAGAGGTTCCCACAATGAGCAGTTCTTC
-,-,TRBJ2-1,TRBV18,CASSPSAGSNEQFF,TGTGCCAGCTCACCCTCGGCAGGGAGCAATGAGCAGTTCTTC
once,-,TRBJ1-2,TRBV6-5,CASSYSGRQGNYGYTF,TGTGCCAGCAGTTACTCGGGGCGGCAGGGGAACTATGGCTACACCTTC
-,TRBD2,TRBJ2-1,TRBV28,CASSLLAGGSYNEQFF,TGTGCCAGCAGTCTACTAGCGGGGGGCTCCTACAATGAGCAGTTCTTC
-,TRBD2,TRBJ2-1,TRBV5-1,CASSWASGRADEQFF,TGCGCCAGCAGCTGGGCAAGCGGGAGGGCCGATGAGCAGTTCTTC
-,-,TRBJ2-5,TRBV19,CASSLGQETQYF,TGTGCCAGTAGTTTGGGTCAAGAGACCCAGTACTTC
-,TRBD1,TRBJ1-5,TRBV27,CASSLGPGGFLDSNQPQHF,TGTGCCAGCAGTTTAGGGCCAGGGGGCTTTCTTGATAGCAATCAGCCCCAGCATTTT
-,-,TRBJ1-5,TRBV6-1,CASSSDRDQPQHF,TGTGCCAGCTCTTCAGACAGAGATCAGCCCCAGCATTTT
-,TRBD2,TRBJ2-1,TRBV7-9,CASSYLADAYNEQFF,TGTGCCAGCAGCTACCTAGCGGACGCCTACAATGAGCAGTTCTTC
-,-,TRBJ2-7,TRBV5-4,CASSLVGTYEQYF,TGTGCCAGCAGCTTGGTGGGCACCTACGAGCAGTACTTC
-,TRBD2,TRBJ2-1,TRBV5-1,CASSLERGGMNEQFF,TGCGCCAGCAGCTTAGAGCGGGGGGGCATGAATGAGCAGTTCTTC
-,-,TRBJ1-3,TRBV10-3,CAITYGGDSGNTIYF,TGTGCCATCACCTATGGGGGGGACTCTGGAAACACCATATATTTT
once,-,TRBJ1-2,TRBV18,CASSPRSTDYGYTF,TGTGCCAGCTCACCAAGATCGACAGACTATGGCTACACCTTC
-,-,TRBJ2-5,TRBV5-4,CASSPASLMETQYF,TGTGCCAGCAGCCCCGCCAGTTTAATGGAGACCCAGTACTTC
-,-,TRBJ1-1,TRBV5-4,CASSLGGAVKTEAFF,TGTGCCAGCAGCTTGGGGGGGGCGGTTAAAACTGAAGCTTTCTTT
-,TRBD1,TRBJ2-7,TRBV11-2,CASSQAWDRAYEQYF,TGTGCCAGCAGCCAGGCCTGGGACAGAGCCTACGAGCAGTACTTC
-,-,TRBJ2-7,TRBV6-1,CASSVGALAYEQYF,TGTGCCAGCAGTGTGGGAGCACTGGCCTACGAGCAGTACTTC
once,-,TRBJ2-1,TRBV6-5,CASSYSTHRDQWQFF,TGTGCCAGCAGTTACTCCACTCACCGGGATCAATGGCAGTTCTTC
-,-,TRBJ1-5,TRBV20-1,CSAGDNQPQHF,TGCAGTGCGGGAGACAATCAGCCCCAGCATTTT
once,-,TRBJ2-2,TRBV30,CAWSSGGLSPGELFF,TGTGCCTGGAGCTCGGGGGGCCTAAGTCCCGGGGAGCTGTTTTTT